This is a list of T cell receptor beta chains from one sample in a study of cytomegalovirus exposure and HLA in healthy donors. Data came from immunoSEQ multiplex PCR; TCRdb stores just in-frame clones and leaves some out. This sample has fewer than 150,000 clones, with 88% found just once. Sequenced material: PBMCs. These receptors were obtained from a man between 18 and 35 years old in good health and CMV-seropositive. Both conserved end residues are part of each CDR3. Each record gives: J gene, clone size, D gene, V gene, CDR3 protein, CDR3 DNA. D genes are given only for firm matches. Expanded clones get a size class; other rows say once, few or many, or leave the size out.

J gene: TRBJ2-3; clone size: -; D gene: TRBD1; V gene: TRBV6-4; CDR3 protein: CASSDATGPTDTQYF; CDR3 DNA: TGTGCCAGCAGTGACGCGACAGGGCCCACAGATACGCAGTATTTT
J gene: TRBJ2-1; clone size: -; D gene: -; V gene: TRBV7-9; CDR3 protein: CASSLSYFADSGNEQFF; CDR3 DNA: TGTGCCAGCAGCTTAAGCTATTTTGCGGACAGTGGGAATGAGCAGTTCTTC
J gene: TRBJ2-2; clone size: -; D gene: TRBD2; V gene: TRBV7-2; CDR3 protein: CASSLVGLALNTGELFF; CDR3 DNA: TGTGCCAGCAGCTTAGTTGGACTAGCGTTGAACACCGGGGAGCTGTTTTTT
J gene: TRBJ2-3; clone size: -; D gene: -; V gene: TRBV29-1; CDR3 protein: CSVEVSGPDTQYF; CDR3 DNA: TGCAGCGTTGAAGTAAGTGGGCCAGATACGCAGTATTTT
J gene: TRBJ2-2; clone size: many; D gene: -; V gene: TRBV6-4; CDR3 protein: CASSATETGELFF; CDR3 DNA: TGTGCCAGCAGTGCGACAGAAACCGGGGAGCTGTTTTTT
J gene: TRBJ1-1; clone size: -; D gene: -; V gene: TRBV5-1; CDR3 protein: CASSLRTGNTEAFF; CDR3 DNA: TGCGCCAGCAGCTTAAGAACAGGGAACACTGAAGCTTTCTTT
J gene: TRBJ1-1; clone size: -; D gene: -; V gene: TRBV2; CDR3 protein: CASSVSTVMNTEAFF; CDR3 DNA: TGTGCCAGCAGTGTCTCGACAGTTATGAACACTGAAGCTTTCTTT
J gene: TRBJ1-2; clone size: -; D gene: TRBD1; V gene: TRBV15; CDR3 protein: CATSRDRDSQTNYGYTF; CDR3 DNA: TGTGCCACCAGCAGAGACCGGGACAGCCAGACTAACTATGGCTACACCTTC
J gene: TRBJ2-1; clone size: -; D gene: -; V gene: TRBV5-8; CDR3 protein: CASSLLYNEQFF; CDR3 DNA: TGTGCCAGCAGCTTACTCTACAATGAGCAGTTCTTC
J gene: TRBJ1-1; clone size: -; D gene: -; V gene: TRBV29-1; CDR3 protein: CSVYRDTHTEAFF; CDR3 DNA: TGCAGCGTCTACCGGGACACCCACACTGAAGCTTTCTTT